The rows below give T cell receptor beta chains drawn from one sample of a study of cytomegalovirus exposure and HLA in healthy donors. Produced via immunoSEQ multiplex PCR; TCRdb's table is partial and in-frame only. The sample lists 100,000 to 150,000 clones; roughly 76% were seen once. The sequenced sample was PBMCs. The receptors derive from a man aged 30 to 45 in good health and CMV-seronegative. CDR3s include the opening cysteine and the closing phenylalanine or tryptophan. The listing skips clone size in some rows; elsewhere it reads once, few, many or a size class.

v_gene	abundance	j_gene	CDR3aa
TRBV4-1	NA	TRBJ2-5	CASSQDLTHQETQYF
TRBV6-4	medium-sized	TRBJ2-3	CASSEEGQGSDTQYF
TRBV5-1	NA	TRBJ2-1	CASSLIASGVYEQFF
TRBV5-1	NA	TRBJ1-1	CASSLFPGPTEAFF
TRBV5-1	NA	TRBJ2-5	CASSLRTGEGVETQYF
TRBV28	NA	TRBJ2-7	CASSLLGDRAHEQYF
TRBV4-2	NA	TRBJ1-2	CASSQAGAAEEFNYGYTF
TRBV4-2	NA	TRBJ1-4	CASSQSGTNEKLFF
TRBV6-5	NA	TRBJ1-4	CASAGGGTNEKLFF
TRBV29-1	NA	TRBJ2-7	CSVSTPSYEQYF
TRBV12-5	once	TRBJ2-3	CATRAGGTDTQYF
TRBV11-2	NA	TRBJ2-1	CASSQTGNNEQFF
TRBV28	NA	TRBJ1-1	CASSSGDRGQNTEAFF
TRBV7-9	NA	TRBJ2-7	CASSLALGDEQYF
TRBV13	NA	TRBJ2-7	CASSFVAEAYEQYF
TRBV27	NA	TRBJ2-1	CASSAGTGNSYNEQFF
TRBV5-1	once	TRBJ2-2	CASSFSGAHTGELFF
TRBV6-1	NA	TRBJ1-1	CASSEAGGDPTEAFF
TRBV5-1	NA	TRBJ2-7	CASSPGQESSYEQYF
TRBV5-1	NA	TRBJ2-3	CASSLRGLGTDTQYF
TRBV5-4	NA	TRBJ2-3	CASTEGGSDTQYF
TRBV11-2	NA	TRBJ1-4	CASSLGTAENEKLFF
TRBV10-3	NA	TRBJ1-1	CASLQGESSEAFF
TRBV27	NA	TRBJ1-5	CASSDSTGVGNQPQHF
TRBV18	few	TRBJ1-2	CASSPSPGQLYGYTF
TRBV27	once	TRBJ2-6	CASSLWGPGANGLTF
TRBV28	few	TRBJ1-2	CASLAGGTALYGYTF
TRBV6-1	NA	TRBJ2-7	CASSEAPRGGGEQYF
TRBV2	NA	TRBJ2-5	CASSEALGSGETQYF
TRBV7-2	few	TRBJ2-7	CASSLGSRGAAYEQYF
TRBV6-6	NA	TRBJ2-4	CASSLQVRGDSQYF
TRBV7-9	NA	TRBJ2-3	CASSPNLRGAGPDTQYF
TRBV7-2	NA	TRBJ2-5	CASSFFGGVETQYF
TRBV19	NA	TRBJ2-3	CASSIGGTDTQYF
TRBV6-6	NA	TRBJ2-3	CASKVGLGEADTQYF
TRBV28	NA	TRBJ2-7	CASSLQAGGLYEQYF
TRBV7-9	NA	TRBJ1-3	CASSPSTGAYGNTIYF
TRBV6-6	NA	TRBJ1-2	CASSYIPGYGYTF
TRBV7-9	NA	TRBJ1-3	CASSGSAIYF
TRBV7-2	NA	TRBJ1-3	CASAEGVDSHSGNTIYF
TRBV5-1	NA	TRBJ2-7	CASSREITGAANEQYF
TRBV7-9	NA	TRBJ1-3	CASSPQPTGSSGNTIYF
TRBV7-9	NA	TRBJ2-5	CASTGAGDAETQYF